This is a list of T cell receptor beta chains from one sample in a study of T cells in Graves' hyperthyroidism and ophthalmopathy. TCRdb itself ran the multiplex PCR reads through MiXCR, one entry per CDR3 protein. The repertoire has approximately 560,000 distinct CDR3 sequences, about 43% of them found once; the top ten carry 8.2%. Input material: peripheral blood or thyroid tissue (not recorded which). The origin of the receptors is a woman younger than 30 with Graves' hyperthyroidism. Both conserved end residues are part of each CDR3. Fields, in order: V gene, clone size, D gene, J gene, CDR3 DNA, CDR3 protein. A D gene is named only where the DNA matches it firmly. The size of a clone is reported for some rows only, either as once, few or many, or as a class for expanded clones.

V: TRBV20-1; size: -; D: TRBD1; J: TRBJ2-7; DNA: TGCAGTGCTAGATTGGACAGGGGATACGAGCAGTACTTC; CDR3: CSARLDRGYEQYF
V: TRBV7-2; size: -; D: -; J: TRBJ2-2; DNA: TGTGCCAGCAGCTTTCCCCCAGGGACGGAGACCGGGGAGCTGTTTTTT; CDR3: CASSFPPGTETGELFF
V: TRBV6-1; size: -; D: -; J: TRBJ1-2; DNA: TGTACCAGCAGTGTCACAGGGAGCTATGGCTACACCTTC; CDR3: CTSSVTGSYGYTF
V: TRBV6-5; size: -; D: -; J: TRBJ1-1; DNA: TGTGCCAGCAGTTCCGACACTACAGTGTGGGGGACTGAAGCTTTCTTT; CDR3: CASSSDTTVWGTEAFF
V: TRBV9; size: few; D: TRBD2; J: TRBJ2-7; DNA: TGTGCCAGCAGTAGGGGGGAAAGCGGGAGCTACGAGCAGTACTTC; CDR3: CASSRGESGSYEQYF
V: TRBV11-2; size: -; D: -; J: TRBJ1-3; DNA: TGTGCCAGCAGCTTAGTTCTCCGGTACTCTGGAAACACCATATATTTT; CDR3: CASSLVLRYSGNTIYF
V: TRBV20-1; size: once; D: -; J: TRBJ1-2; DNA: TGCAGTGCGACCGGGACAAAAAACTATGGCTACACCTTC; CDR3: CSATGTKNYGYTF
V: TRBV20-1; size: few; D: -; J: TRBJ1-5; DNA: TGCAGTGCTAGAGCACTGGCAGGGAATCAGCCCCAGCATTTT; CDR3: CSARALAGNQPQHF
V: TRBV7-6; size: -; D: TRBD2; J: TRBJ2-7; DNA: TGTGCCAGCAGCCCCGGGACTAGCGTCTACGAGCAGTACTTC; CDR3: CASSPGTSVYEQYF
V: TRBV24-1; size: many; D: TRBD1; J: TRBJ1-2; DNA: TGTGCTACCTTTTCGACAGGGAGAGGCGGCTACACCTTC; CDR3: CATFSTGRGGYTF